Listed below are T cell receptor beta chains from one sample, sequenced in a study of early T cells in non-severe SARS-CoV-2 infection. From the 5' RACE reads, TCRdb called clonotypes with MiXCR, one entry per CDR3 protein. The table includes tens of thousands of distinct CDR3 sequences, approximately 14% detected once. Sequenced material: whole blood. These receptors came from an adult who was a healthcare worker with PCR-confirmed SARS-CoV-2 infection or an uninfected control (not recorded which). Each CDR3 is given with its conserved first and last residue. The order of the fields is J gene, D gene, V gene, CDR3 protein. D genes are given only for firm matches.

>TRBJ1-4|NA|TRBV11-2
CASSPGGLTNEKLFF
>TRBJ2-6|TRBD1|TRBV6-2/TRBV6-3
CASSYSRTGGLGANVLTF
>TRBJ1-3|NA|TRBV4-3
CASSQEGSSGNTIYF
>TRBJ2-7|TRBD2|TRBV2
CASTRTSYEQYF
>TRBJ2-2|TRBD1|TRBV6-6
CASRTGMNTGELFF
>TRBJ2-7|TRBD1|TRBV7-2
CASSPQTGEGEQYF
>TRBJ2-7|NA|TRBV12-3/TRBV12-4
CASSLGGLSYEQYF
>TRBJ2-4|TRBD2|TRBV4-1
CASSQKLAGAKNIQYF
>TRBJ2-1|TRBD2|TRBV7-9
CASSPGGLNEQFF
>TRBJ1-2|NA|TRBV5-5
CASSLESEGNYGYTF
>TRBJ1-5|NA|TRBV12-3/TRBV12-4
CASSSDGARPQHF
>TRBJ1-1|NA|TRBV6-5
CASSTGGTRTEAFF
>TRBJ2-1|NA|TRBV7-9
CASIDDNEQFF
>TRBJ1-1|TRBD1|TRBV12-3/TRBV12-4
CASRLQGWNTEAFF
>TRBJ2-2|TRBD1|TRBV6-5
CASRTGEAGELFF
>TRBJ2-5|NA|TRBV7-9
CASSQDLAYQETQYF
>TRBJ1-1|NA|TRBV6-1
CASSHSRVAFF
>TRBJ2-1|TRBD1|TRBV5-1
CASSLGQGWTYNEQFF
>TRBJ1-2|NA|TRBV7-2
CASSLGAGGYTF
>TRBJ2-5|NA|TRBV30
CAWSLGGDQYF
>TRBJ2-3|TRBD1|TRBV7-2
CASSARQGSYTDTQYF
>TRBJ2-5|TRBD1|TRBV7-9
CASRDAGGETQYF
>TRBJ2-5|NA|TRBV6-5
CASSYDRRGQETQYF
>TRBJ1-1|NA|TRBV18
CASSASMGTEAFF
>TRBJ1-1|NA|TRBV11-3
CASSLQNTEAFF
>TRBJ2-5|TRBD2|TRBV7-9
CASSPRRQRGASAETQYF
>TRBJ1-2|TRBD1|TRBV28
CASSYYRDRDDGYTF
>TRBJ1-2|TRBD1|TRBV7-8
CASSPRGRGSYGYTF
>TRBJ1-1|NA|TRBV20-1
CSAPRGAEAFF
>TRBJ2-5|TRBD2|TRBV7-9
CASSLVLAGAETQYF
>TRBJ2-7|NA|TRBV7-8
CASSTRGGYEQYF
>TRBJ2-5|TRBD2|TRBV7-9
CASSHSRGAGGGQETQYF
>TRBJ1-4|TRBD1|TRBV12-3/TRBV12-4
CASRQGAEGEKLFF
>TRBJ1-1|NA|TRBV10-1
CASSESNAEAFF
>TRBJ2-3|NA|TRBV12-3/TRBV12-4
CASSRGQAGGDTQYF
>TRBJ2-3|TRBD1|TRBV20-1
CSARTGLGTDTQYF
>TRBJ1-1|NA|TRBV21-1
CTSSKSGQGVNTEAFF
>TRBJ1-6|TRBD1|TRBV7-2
CASSLFSGTGVSPLHF
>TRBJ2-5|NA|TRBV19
CASSSNRKETQYF
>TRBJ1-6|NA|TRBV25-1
CASSEYGRGGSPLHF
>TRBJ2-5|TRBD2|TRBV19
CASSALAGGLETQYF
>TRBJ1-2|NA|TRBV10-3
CAITKGEGGRDGYTF
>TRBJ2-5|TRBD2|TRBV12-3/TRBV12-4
CASSGGTKKETQYF
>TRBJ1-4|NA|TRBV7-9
CASSLAQSNEKLFF
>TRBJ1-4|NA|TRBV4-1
CASSQDGGWRNEKLFF
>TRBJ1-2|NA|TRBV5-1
CASKRQVSQSNYGYTF
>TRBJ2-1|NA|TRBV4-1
CASRQGYNEQFF
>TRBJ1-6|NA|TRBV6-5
CASSYARGDSPLHF
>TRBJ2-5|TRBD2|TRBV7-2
CASSSASGGAWETQYF
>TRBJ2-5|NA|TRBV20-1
CSGGYIAGRSVTQYF
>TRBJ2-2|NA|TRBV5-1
CASLGVPGELFF
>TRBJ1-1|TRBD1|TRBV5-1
CASSFGDRGPNTEAFF
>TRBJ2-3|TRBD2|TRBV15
CATSRVPGLAGQIDTQYF
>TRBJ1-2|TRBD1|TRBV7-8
CASSLAMTGSGYTF
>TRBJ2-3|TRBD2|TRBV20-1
CTVSGGGTDTQYF
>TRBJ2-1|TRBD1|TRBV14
CASSPGQTVYNEQFF
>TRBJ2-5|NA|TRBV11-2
CASSLVRETQYF
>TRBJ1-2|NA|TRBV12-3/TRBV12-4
CASSLSRPSNYGYTF